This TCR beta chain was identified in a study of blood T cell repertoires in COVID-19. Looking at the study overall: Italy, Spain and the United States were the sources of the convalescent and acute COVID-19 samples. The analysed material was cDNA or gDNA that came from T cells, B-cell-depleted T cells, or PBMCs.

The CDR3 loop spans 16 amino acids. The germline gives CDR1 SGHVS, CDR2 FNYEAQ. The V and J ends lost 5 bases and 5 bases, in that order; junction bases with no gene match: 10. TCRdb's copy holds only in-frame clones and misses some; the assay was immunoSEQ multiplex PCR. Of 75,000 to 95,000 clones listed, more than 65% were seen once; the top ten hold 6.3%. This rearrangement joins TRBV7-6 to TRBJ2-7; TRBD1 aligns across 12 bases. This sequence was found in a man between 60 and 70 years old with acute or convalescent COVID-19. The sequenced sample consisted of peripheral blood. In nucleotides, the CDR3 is TGTGCCAGCAGCCTAACCCCGGGACAGGGGGCAAACGAGCAGTACTTC. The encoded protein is CASSLTPGQGANEQYF.